This T cell receptor beta chain was profiled in a study of cytomegalovirus exposure and HLA in healthy donors. Concerning this clone: Antigen unknown.

Data came from immunoSEQ multiplex PCR; TCRdb stores just in-frame clones and leaves some out. The profile shows about 64,000 clones, roughly 90% of them singletons. CDR1 and CDR2 (germline): SGHAT, FQNNGV. V lost 6 bases and J 6 bases, leaving 21 bases between the germline ends. CDR3 length: 15 amino acids. Overall study findings and caveats: Usually a TCR sequence was rare, but some public TCRs were found in many donors. Cytomegalovirus association was listed for around 170 TCR beta chains. In vitro assays verified that three CMV-associated chains recognized CMV antigens specifically. It was reportedly the case that the classifier diagnosed cytomegalovirus status with high specificity and sensitivity.

The V gene is TRBV11-2, the J gene TRBJ2-7; maybe TRBD2 (5 bases). This sequence was found in a woman between 18 and 29 years old in good health and CMV-seronegative. Sequences were obtained from PBMCs. The CDR3 sequence: CASRLNLAGALEQYF. CDR3 nucleotide sequence: TGTGCCAGCAGGCTTAACCTAGCTGGTGCCCTCGAGCAGTACTTC.